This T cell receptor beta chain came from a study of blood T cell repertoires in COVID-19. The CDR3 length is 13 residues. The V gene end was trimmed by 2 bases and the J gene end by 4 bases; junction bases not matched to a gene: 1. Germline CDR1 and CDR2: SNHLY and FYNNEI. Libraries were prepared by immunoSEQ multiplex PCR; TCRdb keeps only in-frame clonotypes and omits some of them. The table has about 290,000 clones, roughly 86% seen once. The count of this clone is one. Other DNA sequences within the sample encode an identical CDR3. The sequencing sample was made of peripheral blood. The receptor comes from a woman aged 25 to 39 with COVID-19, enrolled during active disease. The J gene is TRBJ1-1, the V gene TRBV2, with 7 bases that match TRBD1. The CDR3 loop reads CASSEQGGTEAFF. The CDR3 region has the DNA TGTGCCAGCAGTGAACAGGGGGGCACTGAAGCTTTCTTT.